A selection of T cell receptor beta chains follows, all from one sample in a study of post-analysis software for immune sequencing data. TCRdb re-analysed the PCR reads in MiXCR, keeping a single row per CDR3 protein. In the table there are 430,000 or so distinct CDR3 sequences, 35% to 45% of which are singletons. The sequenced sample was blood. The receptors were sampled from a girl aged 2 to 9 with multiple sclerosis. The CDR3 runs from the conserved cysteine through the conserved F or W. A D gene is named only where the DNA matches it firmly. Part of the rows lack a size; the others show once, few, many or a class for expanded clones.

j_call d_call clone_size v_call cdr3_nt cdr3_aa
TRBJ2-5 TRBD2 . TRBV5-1 TGCGCCAGCAGCGGCGCACAAACCCGGGGGGAGCAGTACTTC CASSGAQTRGEQYF
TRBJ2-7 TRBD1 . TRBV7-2 TGTGCCAGCAGCTTGGGACAGGGGCACAACGAGCAGTACTTC CASSLGQGHNEQYF
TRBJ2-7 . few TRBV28 TGTGCCAGCAGTGCCCCCGATCGGCTCTACGAGCAGTACTTC CASSAPDRLYEQYF
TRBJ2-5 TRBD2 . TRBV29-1 TGCAGCGTTGCGTCTAGCGGGAGCATTAAGACCCAGTACTTC CSVASSGSIKTQYF
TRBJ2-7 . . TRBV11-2 TGTGCCAGCAGCTTAAGCCCCTCCTACGAGCAGTACTTC CASSLSPSYEQYF
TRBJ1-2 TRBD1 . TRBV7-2 TGTGCCGGCAGCCCAGAGATGGGGACAGGGGTTGGCTACACCTTC CAGSPEMGTGVGYTF
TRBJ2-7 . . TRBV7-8 TGTGCCAGCAGCCCAGGGACTGACTCCTACGAGCAGTACTTC CASSPGTDSYEQYF
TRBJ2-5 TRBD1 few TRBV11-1 TGTGCCAGCAGCTCCCGACAGGGGATAAGGGAGACCCAGTACTTC CASSSRQGIRETQYF
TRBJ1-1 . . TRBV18 TGTGCCAGCTCACCCCTTGTGGACGGCACTGAAGCTTTCTTT CASSPLVDGTEAFF
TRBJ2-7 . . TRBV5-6 TGTGCCAGCAGCTTGGTGGGCGCACCTTACGAGCAGTACTTC CASSLVGAPYEQYF
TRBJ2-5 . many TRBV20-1 TGCAGTGCTAGATCCGGACAAGAGACCCAGTACTTC CSARSGQETQYF
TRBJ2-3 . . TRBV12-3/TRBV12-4 TGTGCCAGCAGCTCCCCGGCGGTCTTAGATACGCAGTATTTT CASSSPAVLDTQYF
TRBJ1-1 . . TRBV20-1 TGCAGTGCTCCCGAGCGGGGGTGTACTGAAGCTTTCTTT CSAPERGCTEAFF
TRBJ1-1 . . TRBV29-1 TGCAGCGTTGAAGATCAGGAGAGGGACACTGAAGCTTTCTTT CSVEDQERDTEAFF
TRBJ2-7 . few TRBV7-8 TGTGCCAGCAGCCCTTATCCATCGGTCGAGCAGTACTTC CASSPYPSVEQYF
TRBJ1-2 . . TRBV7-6 TGTGCCAGCAGCCCCTTACCGAAAGGTCCAGCTAACTATGGCTACACCTTC CASSPLPKGPANYGYTF
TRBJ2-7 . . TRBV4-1 TGCGCCAGCAGCCAGGGTGGGGCGTGGGGGACCTACGAGCAGTACTTC CASSQGGAWGTYEQYF
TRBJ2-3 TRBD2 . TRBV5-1 TGCGCCAGCAGCTTGTTTGGGACTAGCGGGGGCGCGCAACATACGCAGTATTTT CASSLFGTSGGAQHTQYF
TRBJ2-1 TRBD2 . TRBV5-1 TGCGCCAGCAGCTTACTAGCGGGGGGGCTGAGGAATGAGCAGTTCTTC CASSLLAGGLRNEQFF
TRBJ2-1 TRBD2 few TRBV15 TGTGCCACCAGCTCCCGGGGTAGGCTAGCGGAGCACAATGAGCAGTTCTTC CATSSRGRLAEHNEQFF
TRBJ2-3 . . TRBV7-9 TGTGCCAGCACCCAAGGGGGAGTTGGTTTCGATACGCAGTATTTT CASTQGGVGFDTQYF
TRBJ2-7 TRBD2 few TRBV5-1 TGCGCCAGCAGCAGTGGGACTAGCGGGGGCGAGCAGTACTTC CASSSGTSGGEQYF
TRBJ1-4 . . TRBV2 TGTGCCAGCAGAAAAGAGTCCTCTAATGAAAAACTGTTTTTT CASRKESSNEKLFF
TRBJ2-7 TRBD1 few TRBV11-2 TGTGCCAGCAGCCTCGGGACAGGGGTGCCCTACGAGCAGTACTTC CASSLGTGVPYEQYF
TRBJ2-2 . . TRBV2 TGTGCCAGCAGTTTACAGGGGACTCAGAACACCGGGGAGCTGTTTTTT CASSLQGTQNTGELFF
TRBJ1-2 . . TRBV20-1 TGCAGTGCTAGAGCCACAGGTAGCGGGAATAATTATGGCTACACCTTC CSARATGSGNNYGYTF
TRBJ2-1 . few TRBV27 TGTGCCAGCAGTCCCCTGAGCTCCTACAATGAGCAGTTCTTC CASSPLSSYNEQFF
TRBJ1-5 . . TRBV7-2 TGTGCCAGCAGCCCTTACCGGGACCCAGGGAGGGGGGTGGGCAATCAGCCCCAGCATTTT CASSPYRDPGRGVGNQPQHF
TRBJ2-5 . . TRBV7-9 TGTGCCAGCAGCTCCCAAGACCTGGGAGAGACCCAGTACTTC CASSSQDLGETQYF
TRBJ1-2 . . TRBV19 TGTGCCAGTATGCCCGGACGGGGGGAACATGGCTACACCTTC CASMPGRGEHGYTF
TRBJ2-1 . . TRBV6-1 TGTGCCAGCAGGGGCTCACCGGCGGTCTACAATGAGCAGTTCTTC CASRGSPAVYNEQFF
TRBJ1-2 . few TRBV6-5 TGTGCCAGCAGTTACTCCCCCGACAGAGACTATGGCTACACCTTC CASSYSPDRDYGYTF
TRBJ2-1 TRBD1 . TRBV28 TGTGCCAGCAGTTTCCGGGACAGGGGCCCCAATGAGCAGTTCTTC CASSFRDRGPNEQFF
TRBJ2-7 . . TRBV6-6 TGTGCCAGCAGTTCGACAGCCAACTCCTACGAGCAGTACTTC CASSSTANSYEQYF
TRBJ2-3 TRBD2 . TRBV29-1 TGCAGCCTTACGGGGGGAGGTAGCGGGAAAACAGATACGCAGTATTTT CSLTGGGSGKTDTQYF
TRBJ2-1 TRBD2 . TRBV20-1 TGCAGTGCCCTCCATCTTGGCGGGGGCAATGAGCAGTTCTTC CSALHLGGGNEQFF
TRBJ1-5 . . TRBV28 TGTGCCAGCGCGATTCATCAGCCCCAGCATTTT CASAIHQPQHF
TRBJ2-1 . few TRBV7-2 TGTGCCAGCAGCTCCATTTTCCAGGATGAGCAGTTCTTC CASSSIFQDEQFF
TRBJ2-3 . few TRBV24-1 TGTGCCACCAGTGATTTGGGGCGGGAAAGAGATACGCAGTATTTT CATSDLGRERDTQYF
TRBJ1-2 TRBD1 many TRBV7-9 TGTGCCAGCAGCTTAGGACAGGGCGGCGACTATGGCTACACCTTC CASSLGQGGDYGYTF
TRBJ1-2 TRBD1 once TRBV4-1 TGCGCCAGCAGCCACCCGGGGACAGAACACGGCAACACCTTC CASSHPGTEHGNTF
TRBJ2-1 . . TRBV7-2 TGTGCCAGCAGCTTATTGAACGTGAATGAGCAGTTCTTC CASSLLNVNEQFF
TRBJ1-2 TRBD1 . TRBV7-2 TGTGCCAGCAGCACCGACAGGGGATATGGCTACACCTTC CASSTDRGYGYTF
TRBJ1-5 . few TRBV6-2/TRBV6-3 TGTGCCAGCAGTTACTCAGGGGACTACAATCAGCCCCAGCATTTT CASSYSGDYNQPQHF
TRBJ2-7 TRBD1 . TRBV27 TGTGCCAGCAGTTTATTTAATACAGGGGACCACGAGCAGTACTTC CASSLFNTGDHEQYF
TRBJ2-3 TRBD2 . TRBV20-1 TGCAGTGCTAGAGATACTGAAGGACTAGCGGGACCCACAGATACGCAGTATTTT CSARDTEGLAGPTDTQYF
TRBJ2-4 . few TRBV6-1 TGTGCCAGCAGTGAAGGCGGGACGGGGTATCGTTATCAGTACTTC CASSEGGTGYRYQYF
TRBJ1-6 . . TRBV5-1 TGCGCCAGCAGCTTGGGGTCCCCAGGTCCATCACCCCTCCACTTT CASSLGSPGPSPLHF
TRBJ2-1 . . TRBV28 TGTGCCAGCAGCCGGACACCGGGGGAATACAATGAGCAGTTCTTC CASSRTPGEYNEQFF
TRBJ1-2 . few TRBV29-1 TGCAGCGTTGAAAGAGGCAGGGCTAACTATGGCTACACCTTC CSVERGRANYGYTF
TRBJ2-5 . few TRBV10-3 TGTGCCATCAGTTCCGGGACACTTCAAGAGACCCAGTACTTC CAISSGTLQETQYF
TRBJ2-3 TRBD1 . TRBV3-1 TGTGCCAGCAGCCAAGATCTGGGGGACAGGGGAGACACAGATACGCAGTATTTT CASSQDLGDRGDTDTQYF
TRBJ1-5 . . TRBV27 TGTGCCAGCAGTATGGGGGGCAGACAGCCCCAGCATTTT CASSMGGRQPQHF
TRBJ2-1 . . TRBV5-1 TGCGCCAGCAGCTTGGCCGGGGCAGGGGTAATGGAGCAGTTCTTC CASSLAGAGVMEQFF
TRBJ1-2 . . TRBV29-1 TGCAGCGCCGAGGGGTTCGGGGGCTTGGGCTACACCTTC CSAEGFGGLGYTF
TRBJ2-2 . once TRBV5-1 TGCGCCAGCAGCTTAGAGCCCGGGGAGCTGTTTTTT CASSLEPGELFF
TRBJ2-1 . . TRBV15 TGTGCCACCAGCCCCTGGGGGCAGAGCTCCTACAATGAGCAGTTCTTC CATSPWGQSSYNEQFF
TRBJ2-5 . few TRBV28 TGTGCCACCACTGGCGGGGAAGCTGGGACCCAGTACTTC CATTGGEAGTQYF
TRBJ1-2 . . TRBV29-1 TGCAGCGTTGCGTCGCAGGGAGGTGGCTACACCTTC CSVASQGGGYTF